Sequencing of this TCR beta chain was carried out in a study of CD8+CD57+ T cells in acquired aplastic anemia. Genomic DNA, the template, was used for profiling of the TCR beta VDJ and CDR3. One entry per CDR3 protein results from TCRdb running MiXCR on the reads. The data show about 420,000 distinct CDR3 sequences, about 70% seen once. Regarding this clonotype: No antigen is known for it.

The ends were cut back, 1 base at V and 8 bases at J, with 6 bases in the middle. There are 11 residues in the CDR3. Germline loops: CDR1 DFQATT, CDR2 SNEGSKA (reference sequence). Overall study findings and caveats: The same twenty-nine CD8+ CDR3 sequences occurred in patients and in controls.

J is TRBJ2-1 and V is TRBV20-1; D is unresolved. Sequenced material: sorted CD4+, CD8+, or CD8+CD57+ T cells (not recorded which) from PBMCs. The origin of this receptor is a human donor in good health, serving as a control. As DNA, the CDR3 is TGCAGTGCTAGAGGAGAGTATGAGCAGTTCTTC. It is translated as CSARGEYEQFF.